The clone carrying this T cell receptor beta chain was detected only a few times. With 60 Vbeta and 13 Jbeta primers, the PCR was carried out. TCRdb's table, derived via immunoSEQ multiplex PCR, lists solely in-frame clones and lacks some. This table holds some 170,000 clones, about two thirds found once. The CDR3 contains 14 residues. Trimming took off 3 bases at V and 6 bases at J, with 12 bases between the two ends. Germline loops: CDR1 SEHNR, CDR2 FQNEAQ (reference sequence). This record belongs to a study of cytomegalovirus exposure and HLA in healthy donors. The source material was PBMCs. This TCR came from a woman aged 25-40 years in good health and CMV-seronegative. V is TRBV7-9 and J is TRBJ1-5; weak D call: TRBD1 (6 bases). CDR3 region: CASSLHREGQPQHF. The CDR3 nucleotides are TGTGCCAGCAGCTTGCACAGGGAAGGTCAGCCCCAGCATTTT.